The following is a TCR beta chain sequence with its context. Its antigen remains unknown. The data derive from a study of cytomegalovirus exposure and HLA in healthy donors. Study results and caveats: The study labeled roughly 160 TCR beta chains cytomegalovirus-associated. A few chains linked to CMV were shown in vitro to be specific for CMV antigens. Diagnosis of cytomegalovirus status made by the classifier reportedly showed high specificity and sensitivity.

This CDR3 comprises 14 residues. With 3 bases removed from V and 5 bases from J, the gap between germline ends came to 13 bases. In germline, CDR1 is WSHSY, CDR2 SAAADI. The assay was immunoSEQ multiplex PCR, and TCRdb's table has in-frame clones only and misses some. The profile covers about 84,000 clones, with approximately 91% appearing a single time and roughly 2.1% taken by the ten largest. This receptor was taken from a man aged 25 to 45 in good health and CMV-seronegative. Sequenced: PBMCs. The chain links TRBV10-2 to TRBJ1-1; D gene ambiguous. The CDR3 region has the DNA TGCGCCAGCAGTGATGCGGTAACCGGGACTGAAGCTTTCTTT. This sequence encodes CASSDAVTGTEAFF.